This T cell receptor (beta chain) stems from a study of vaccination and CD4 T cells after COVID-19. Study summary: Stimulation of cells relied on overlapping spike peptides derived from SARS-CoV-2, HCoV-NL63, HCoV-OC43 and HCoV-229E.

The Oncomine TCR Beta short-read assay sequenced DNA from cultured CD4+ T cells. Cultures of CD4+ T cells served as the source for extracting genomic DNA. TCRdb reprocessed the PCR reads with MiXCR, giving one entry per CDR3 protein. This sample has some 19,000 distinct CDR3 sequences, with about 38% found just once. Noted treatment: approximately 9-day PBMC culture with coronavirus spike peptide pools or control peptides (ViraFEST assay). This clonotype was picked up a small number of times. No antigen is known for it. Germline V gene lookup returns CDR1 SGHVS and CDR2 FQNEAQ. V lost 3 bases and J 4 bases, leaving 18 bases between the germline ends. The CDR3 has 16 amino acids.

The rearrangement links TRBV7-8 to TRBJ1-1; D is possibly TRBD1 (5 bases). Input material: cultured CD4+ T cells from blood. The TCR comes from a human donor with COVID-19. As DNA, the CDR3 is TGTGCCAGCAGCTTGTCTGTCAGGGTGTTGGGCACTGAAGCTTTCTTT. This sequence encodes CASSLSVRVLGTEAFF.